Below, 20 T cell receptor beta chains from the same sample are listed, as sequenced in a study of T cell responses to AZD1222 COVID-19 vaccine. Sequencing used immunoSEQ multiplex PCR; TCRdb keeps in-frame clones, though not all of them. The sample lists approximately 110,000 clones, approximately 84% seen once, with roughly a tenth in the top ten. Sequencing was performed on peripheral blood, taken on day 0 of AZD1222 vaccination. The receptors come from an adult in good health.

The chain employs TRBV19 and TRBJ2-2, with TRBD1 matching 8 bases. The germline CDR1 and CDR2 sequences are LNHDA and SQIVND (reference sequence). The V segment lost 0 bases and the J segment 4 bases; nucleotides outside the gene matches: 4. The CDR3 covers 16 residues. CDR3 amino acids: CASSIDQGAITGELFF. The CDR3 DNA reads as TGTGCCAGTAGTATAGACCAGGGGGCGATCACCGGGGAGCTGTTTTTT.

Concerning this clone: An end of the junction differs from the germline gene, which may be a read error. The chain combines TRBV7-7 with TRBJ2-2; D is undetermined. The CDR3 is 12 residues long. Germline CDR1 is SSHAT and CDR2 is FNYEAQ (reference sequence). DNA of the CDR3: TGTGCTAGCAGTAGAAACACCGGGGAGCTGTTTTTT. It yields the protein CASSRNTGELFF.

This clone was recorded once. The rearrangement links TRBV5-1 to TRBJ2-3; TRBD2 matches at 9 bases. CDR3 length: 16 amino acids. Germline CDR1 SGHRS, CDR2 YFSETQ. With 1 base clipped from V and 0 bases from J, the junction kept 3 bases outside the gene matches. For the CDR3, the DNA is TGCGCCAGCAGCTTGACTAGCGGGCGTAGCACAGATACGCAGTATTTT. Its protein product is CASSLTSGRSTDTQYF.

The chain recombines TRBV5-1 with TRBJ2-7; 11 bases agree with TRBD1. Germline values: CDR1 SGHRS, CDR2 YFSETQ. V dropped 3 bases and J dropped 6; count of bases not matched to a gene: 8. The length of the CDR3 is 15 residues. CDR3 loop: CASSSSGTGGGEQYF. CDR3 DNA sequence: TGCGCCAGCAGCTCCTCCGGGACAGGGGGGGGCGAGCAGTACTTC. Full variable domain (outside the CDR3, taken from reference TRBV5-1 and TRBJ2-7): KAGVTQTPRYLIKTRGQQVTLSCSPISGHRSVSWYQQTPGQGLQFLFEYFSETQRNKGNFPGRFSGRQFSNSRSEMNVSTLELGDSALYLCASSSSGTGGGEQYFGPGTRLTVT.

This chain connects TRBV6-5 to TRBJ1-4; D possibly corresponds to TRBD1 (5 bases). Trimming shortened V by 2 bases and J by 0 bases, and 10 bases separated the two germline ends. Germline loops: CDR1 MNHEY, CDR2 SVGAGI. The CDR3 runs 16 residues. The CDR3 loop is CASSYGQGTTNEKLFF. Written as DNA, the CDR3 is TGTGCCAGCAGTTACGGGCAGGGAACAACTAATGAAAAACTGTTTTTT.

The chain is built from TRBV28 and TRBJ1-1; unclear D gene. V lost 2 bases, J lost 2 bases, and 6 bases lay in between. The CDR3 contains 13 residues. Germline assignment: CDR1 MDHEN and CDR2 SYDVKM. The CDR3 reads CASSLGVNTEAFF. CDR3 bases: TGTGCCAGCAGTTTAGGAGTTAACACTGAAGCTTTCTTT.

The genes are TRBV24-1 and TRBJ2-1; the match to TRBD1 covers 7 bases. Germline V gene lookup returns CDR1 KGHDR and CDR2 SFDVKD. The V segment lost 3 bases and the J segment 4 bases; nucleotides outside the gene matches: 11. The CDR3 is made up of 17 amino acids. The DNA of the CDR3 is TGTGCCACCAGTGATCCCCTCGACAGGGAAGCGTACAATGAGCAGTTCTTC. Its protein product is CATSDPLDREAYNEQFF.

The rearrangement uses TRBV24-1 and TRBJ2-1; either TRBD1 or TRBD2 may fit D (5 bases each). The V and J ends lost 6 bases and 9 bases respectively, with 14 bases between them. Germline CDR1 reads KGHDR; CDR2 reads SFDVKD. The CDR3 length is 13 residues. CDR3 amino acids: CATSMGPLGEQFF. CDR3 coding DNA: TGTGCCACCAGTATGGGACCCCTGGGTGAGCAGTTCTTC.

The rearrangement links TRBV7-8 to TRBJ2-5; 10 bases agree with TRBD2. V dropped 3 bases and J dropped 5; count of bases not matched to a gene: 9. This CDR3 is 16 amino acids long. CDR1 is SGHVS and CDR2 is FQNEAQ in the germline V gene. CDR3 coding DNA: TGTGCCAGCAGCTTGTGGTCTAGCGGGAGCGGGGAGACCCAGTACTTC. This encodes CASSLWSSGSGETQYF.

This chain joins TRBV19 and TRBJ2-5, with TRBD2 matching over 7 bases. Germline values: CDR1 LNHDA, CDR2 SQIVND (reference sequence). This CDR3 contains 13 residues. With V trimmed by 6 bases and J by 4 bases, 5 bases remained unmatched. The CDR3 sequence: CASSLTGGETQYF. Written as DNA, the CDR3 is TGTGCCAGTAGCCTGACGGGAGGAGAGACCCAGTACTTC. The variable domain in full, completed from reference TRBV19 and TRBJ2-5, reads DGGITQSPKYLFRKEGQNVTLSCEQNLNHDAMYWYRQDPGQGLRLIYYSQIVNDFQKGDIAEGYSVSREKKESFPLTVTSAQKNPTAFYLCASSLTGGETQYFGPGTRLLVL.

The genes are TRBV9 and TRBJ1-2; 10 positions agree with TRBD1. Germline V gives CDR1 SGDLS, CDR2 YYNGEE. Trimming at V came to 7 bases and at J to 3 bases, leaving 9 bases not matched to a gene. The CDR3 runs 15 residues. The CDR3: CASDKKGTGDYGYTF. CDR3 coding DNA: TGTGCCAGCGATAAGAAGGGGACAGGGGACTATGGCTACACCTTC.

Concerning this clone itself: A junction end diverges from the germline sequence, so it may reflect a read error. The chain uses TRBV18 and TRBJ1-2; D remains unclear. This CDR3 is built from 15 residues. Germline V gene sequence: CDR1 KGHSH, CDR2 LQKENI. DNA of the CDR3: TGTGCCAGCTCATCACCGGCGGGAGCTAACTATGGCTACACCTTC. Translation: CASSSPAGANYGYTF.

The genes are TRBV13 and TRBJ1-4; the match to TRBD1 covers 10 bases. J gave up 6 bases and V 5 bases, and 6 bases lay outside the gene matches. Germline assignment: CDR1 PRHDT and CDR2 FYEKMQ (reference sequence). This CDR3 contains 15 residues. The CDR3, as DNA: TGTGCCAGCAGCCCCGACAGGGGGCCGGATGAAAAACTGTTTTTT. Translating it yields CASSPDRGPDEKLFF.

The chain links TRBV15 to TRBJ2-7, with TRBD1 matching 9 bases. The CDR3 is 17 residues long. Germline CDR1 and CDR2: LNHNV and YYDKDF (reference sequence). Trimming took 2 bases from V and 2 from J; bases not matched to a gene: 10. This CDR3 is CATSRNMPGQGPYEQYF. CDR3 DNA: TGTGCCACCAGCAGAAATATGCCGGGACAGGGACCCTACGAGCAGTACTTC.

The chain carries TRBV6-5 and TRBJ2-6; D may be TRBD1 (5 bases). Germline V gene data show CDR1 as MNHEY and CDR2 as SVGAGI. This CDR3 contains 15 residues. V dropped 6 bases and J dropped 4 bases, with 13 bases sitting between them. The DNA for the CDR3 is TGTGCCAGCAGCTTCGACAGAGCGGGGGCCAACGTCCTGACTTTC. This translates into CASSFDRAGANVLTF.

As DNA, the CDR3 is TGTGCCAGCAAGGGACAGGGGGCAGGAGACACTGAAGCTTTCTTT. Translation: CASKGQGAGDTEAFF. The chain has TRBV28 and TRBJ1-1, with TRBD1 identical over 12 bases. This CDR3 comprises 15 residues. The germline V gene has CDR1 MDHEN and CDR2 SYDVKM. V lost 7 bases to trimming and J lost 3 bases; unmatched junction nucleotides: 6.

The rearrangement joins TRBV5-1 to TRBJ2-3, with D perhaps matching TRBD2 (6 bases). Germline V CDR1 and CDR2: SGHRS, YFSETQ. Deletions cut 0 bases from V and 6 bases from J, with 11 bases between. The length of the CDR3 is 14 residues. In DNA form, the CDR3 reads TGCGCCAGCAGCTTGGGCGGGGTTGGCGATACGCAGTATTTT. Its translation is CASSLGGVGDTQYF.

This chain links TRBV11-3 with TRBJ1-1, with D unclear. The V and J ends lost 10 bases and 0 bases respectively, with 12 bases between them. The CDR3 covers 13 residues. Germline values: CDR1 SGHNT, CDR2 YENEEA. This CDR3 reads CATRRNMNTEAFF. The CDR3 DNA reads as TGTGCCACAAGGAGAAACATGAACACTGAAGCTTTCTTT.

The chain carries TRBV11-3 and TRBJ1-6; weak D call: TRBD1 (6 bases). Germline-derived CDR1 and CDR2 are SGHNT and YENEEA. Between the trimmed V and J ends, which lost 4 bases and 0 bases, there was a span of 13 bases. The CDR3 consists of 17 residues. The CDR3 DNA is TGTGCCAGCAGCTCCGAAACAGGGAACTCCTATAATTCACCCCTCCACTTT. Protein product: CASSSETGNSYNSPLHF.

The chain employs TRBV7-3 and TRBJ1-6; weak D call: TRBD1 (5 bases). The CDR3 extends over 15 amino acids. Deletions cut 7 bases from V and 8 bases from J, with 18 bases between. The germline gives CDR1 SGHTA, CDR2 FQGTGA. The CDR3 here is CASTTGGGLHSPLHF. CDR3 in DNA: TGTGCCAGCACCACGGGGGGAGGGCTACATTCACCCCTCCACTTT.